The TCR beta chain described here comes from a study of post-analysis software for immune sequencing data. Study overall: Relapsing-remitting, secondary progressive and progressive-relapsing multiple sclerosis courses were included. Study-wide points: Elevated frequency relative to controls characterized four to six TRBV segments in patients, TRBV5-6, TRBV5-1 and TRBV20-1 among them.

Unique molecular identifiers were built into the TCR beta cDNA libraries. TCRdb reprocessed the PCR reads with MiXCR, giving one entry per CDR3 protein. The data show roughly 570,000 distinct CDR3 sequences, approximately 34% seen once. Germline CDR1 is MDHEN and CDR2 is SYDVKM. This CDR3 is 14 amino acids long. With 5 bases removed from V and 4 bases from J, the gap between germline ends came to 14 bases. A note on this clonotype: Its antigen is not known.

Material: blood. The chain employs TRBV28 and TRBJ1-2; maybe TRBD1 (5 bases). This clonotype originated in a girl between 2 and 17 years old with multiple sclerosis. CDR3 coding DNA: TGTGCCAGCAGTACTCGGGACGGCTTCTATGGCTACACCTTC. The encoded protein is CASSTRDGFYGYTF.